This entry describes one TCR beta chain. As yet, its antigen is unknown. Quantitative 5'-RACE with molecular barcodes produced the TCR beta libraries. TCRdb ran MiXCR on the 5' RACE reads and lists one entry per CDR3 protein. The data contain about 420,000 distinct CDR3 sequences, 20% to 25% of them seen just once; the ten biggest clones take up roughly a sixth. These data come from a study of CD8 T cells in ankylosing spondylitis. Overall study results and limits: Seven to nine highly homologous variants made up a TCR beta motif that seemed to typify ankylosing spondylitis blood. Clones linked with disease were CD8+ and fairly uncommon in the peripheral blood. Prior work had noted some motif variants in reactive arthritis blood and synovial fluid. Reportedly, significant enrichment of disease-linked clones occurred in matched ankylosing spondylitis synovial fluid.

The V end lost 5 bases, the J end lost 8 bases, and 18 bases lay between the germline ends. The germline V gene encodes CDR1 SEHNR and CDR2 FQNEAQ (reference sequence). This CDR3 has 15 residues. The TCR sequence derives from a male donor with ankylosing spondylitis. J is TRBJ1-4 and V is TRBV7-9, with D unresolved. Source material: blood, either unsorted or a sorted T cell fraction (not recorded which). CDR3 DNA sequence: TGTGCCAGCAGCCCTAGGTCCCATGGTTACGAAAAACTGTTTTTT. This sequence encodes CASSPRSHGYEKLFF.